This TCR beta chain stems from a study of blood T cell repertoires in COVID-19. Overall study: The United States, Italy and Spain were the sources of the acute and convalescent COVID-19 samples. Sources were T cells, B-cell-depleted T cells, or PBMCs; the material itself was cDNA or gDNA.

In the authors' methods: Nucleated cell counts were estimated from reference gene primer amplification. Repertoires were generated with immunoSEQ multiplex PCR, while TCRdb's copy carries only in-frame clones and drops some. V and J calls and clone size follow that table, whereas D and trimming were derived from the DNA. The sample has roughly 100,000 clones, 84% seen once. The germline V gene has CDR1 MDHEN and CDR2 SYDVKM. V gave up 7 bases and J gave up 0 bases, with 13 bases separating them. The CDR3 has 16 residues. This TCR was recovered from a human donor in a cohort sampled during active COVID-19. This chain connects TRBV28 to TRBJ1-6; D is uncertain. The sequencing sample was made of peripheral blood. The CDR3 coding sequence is TGTGCCAGCACGTCAGGATTTCTCTCCTATAATTCACCCCTCCACTTT. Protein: CASTSGFLSYNSPLHF.